This T cell receptor (beta chain) appears in the sequencing data of a study of blood T cell repertoires in COVID-19. Looking at the study overall: Spain, Italy and the United States supplied samples that represented acute and convalescent COVID-19. Sample material is recorded as cDNA or gDNA derived from T cells, B-cell-depleted T cells, or PBMCs.

Original processing methods: Nucleated cell counts were estimated from reference gene primer amplification. Measured with immunoSEQ multiplex PCR; TCRdb has only the in-frame clones, and not every one. V, J and clone size derive from that table, while D and trimming were established from the DNA sequence. The data hold around 700,000 clones, with around 90% observed a single time. The CDR3 has 12 residues. Germline loops: CDR1 LGHNA, CDR2 YSLEER. V was pared by 4 bases and J by 14 bases, with 14 bases between. This TCR was recovered from a woman younger than 35 with acute or convalescent COVID-19. The sequenced material came from peripheral blood. This chain uses TRBV4-3 with TRBJ1-4; weak D call: TRBD1 (6 bases). CDR3: CASSPGQTRLFF. The DNA for the CDR3 is TGCGCCAGCAGCCCAGGACAGACCAGGCTGTTTTTT.